This passage covers 3 T cell receptor beta chains from one sample sequenced in a study of cytomegalovirus exposure and HLA in healthy donors. Clones were read by immunoSEQ multiplex PCR, and TCRdb kept only the in-frame ones, dropping some. There are hundreds of thousands of clones in the sample; around 78% occur only once, and roughly 5.7% lies in the top ten. The specimen was PBMCs. These receptors all stem from a woman under 30 in good health and CMV-seronegative.

The chain recombines TRBV7-9 with TRBJ1-5; D call uncertain. Germline V gene lookup returns CDR1 SEHNR and CDR2 FQNEAQ (reference sequence). There are 12 residues in the CDR3. Trimming pared 0 bases from V and 9 bases from J, leaving 6 bases between. The CDR3 is CASSLADGPQHF. The CDR3 DNA is TGTGCCAGCAGCTTAGCAGATGGGCCCCAGCATTTT.

The chain links TRBV5-1 to TRBJ1-2; D might be TRBD1 (6 bases). The CDR3 is 15 residues long. The V end was cut by 3 bases, the J end by 1 base, with 13 bases between. Germline loops: CDR1 SGHRS, CDR2 YFSETQ. The CDR3 region has the DNA TGCGCCAGCAGCTGGGGGGGCGAGGTTAACTATGGCTACACCTTC. Encoded protein: CASSWGGEVNYGYTF.

This clone was seen just once. V and J are TRBV29-1 and TRBJ2-3; the match to TRBD2 covers 7 bases. The trim removed 3 bases at V and 2 bases at J, leaving 8 bases unmatched. CDR1 SQVTM and CDR2 ANQGSEA come from the germline V gene. This CDR3 region has 15 residues. CDR3 sequence: CSVEDGLAATDTQYF. Here the CDR3 DNA reads TGCAGCGTTGAGGATGGGCTAGCGGCCACAGATACGCAGTATTTT.